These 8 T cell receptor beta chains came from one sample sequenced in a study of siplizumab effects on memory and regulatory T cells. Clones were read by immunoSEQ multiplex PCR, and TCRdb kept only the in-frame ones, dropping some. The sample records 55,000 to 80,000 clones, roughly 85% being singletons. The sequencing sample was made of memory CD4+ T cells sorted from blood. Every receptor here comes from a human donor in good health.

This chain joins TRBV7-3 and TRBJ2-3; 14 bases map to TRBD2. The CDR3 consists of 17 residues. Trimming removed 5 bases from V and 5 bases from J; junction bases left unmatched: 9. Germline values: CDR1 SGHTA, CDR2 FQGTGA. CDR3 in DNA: TGTGCCAGCAGCCTGAAGACTAGCGGGGGGGCCAAAGATACGCAGTATTTT. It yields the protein CASSLKTSGGAKDTQYF.

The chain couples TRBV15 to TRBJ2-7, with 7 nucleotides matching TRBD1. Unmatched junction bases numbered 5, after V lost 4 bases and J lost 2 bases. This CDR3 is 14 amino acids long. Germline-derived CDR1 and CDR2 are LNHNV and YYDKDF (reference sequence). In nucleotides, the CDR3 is TGTGCCACCAGCAAAAGAACAGGGGCCTACGAGCAGTACTTC. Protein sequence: CATSKRTGAYEQYF.

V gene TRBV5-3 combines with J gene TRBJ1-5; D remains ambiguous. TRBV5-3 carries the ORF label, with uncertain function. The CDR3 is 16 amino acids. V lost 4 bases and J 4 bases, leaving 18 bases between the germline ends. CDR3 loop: CARSPRANRRNQPQHF. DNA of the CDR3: TGTGCCAGAAGCCCTCGGGCGAACCGCAGAAATCAGCCCCAGCATTTT.

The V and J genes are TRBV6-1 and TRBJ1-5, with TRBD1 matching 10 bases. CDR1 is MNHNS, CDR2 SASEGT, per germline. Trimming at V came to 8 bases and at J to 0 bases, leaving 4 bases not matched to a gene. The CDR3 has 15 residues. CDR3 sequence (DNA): TGTGCCAGCGGGACAGGGGACTTTAGCAATCAGCCCCAGCATTTT. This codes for CASGTGDFSNQPQHF.

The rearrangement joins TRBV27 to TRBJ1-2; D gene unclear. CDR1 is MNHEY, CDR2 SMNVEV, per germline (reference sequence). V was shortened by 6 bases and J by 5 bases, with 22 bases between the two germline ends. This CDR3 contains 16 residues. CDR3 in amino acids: CASRPLETLPKYGYTF. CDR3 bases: TGTGCCAGCAGGCCCCTTGAGACCCTACCCAAGTATGGCTACACCTTC.

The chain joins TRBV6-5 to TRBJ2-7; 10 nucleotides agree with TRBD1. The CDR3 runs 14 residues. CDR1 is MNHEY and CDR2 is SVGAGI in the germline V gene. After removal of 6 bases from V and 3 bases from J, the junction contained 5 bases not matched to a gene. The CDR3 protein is CASRETGGGYEQYF. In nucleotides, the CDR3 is TGTGCCAGCAGGGAGACAGGGGGCGGCTACGAGCAGTACTTC.

The CDR3 DNA is TGTGCCAGTCTCCCCCCGGACTCCTATGGCTACACCTTC. Its protein product is CASLPPDSYGYTF. V is TRBV19 and J is TRBJ1-2; D not resolved. The CDR3 covers 13 residues. The V and J ends lost 8 bases and 4 bases respectively, with 14 bases between them. The V gene's germline CDR1 is LNHDA and CDR2 SQIVND (reference sequence). The full variable domain, completed using reference TRBV19 and TRBJ1-2, is DGGITQSPKYLFRKEGQNVTLSCEQNLNHDAMYWYRQDPGQGLRLIYYSQIVNDFQKGDIAEGYSVSREKKESFPLTVTSAQKNPTAFYLCASLPPDSYGYTFGSGTRLTVV.

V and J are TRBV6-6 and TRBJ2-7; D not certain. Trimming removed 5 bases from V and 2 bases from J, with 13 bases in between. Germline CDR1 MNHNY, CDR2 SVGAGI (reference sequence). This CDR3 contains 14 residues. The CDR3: CASSTSDSAYEQYF. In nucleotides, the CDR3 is TGTGCCAGCAGTACGTCAGACTCAGCCTACGAGCAGTACTTC.